The source of this T cell receptor beta chain is a study of glioma-infiltrating T cells. Broader study findings: Tissue-blood divergence was below expectation in non-neoplastic patients, above in gliomas. CDR3 overlap between tissue and blood was very small.

TCR alpha and beta CDR3 regions were amplified from RNA using iRepertoire nested multiplex PCR. MiXCR, run by TCRdb on the multiplex PCR reads, gives a single entry per CDR3 protein. The table records around 130,000 distinct CDR3 sequences, approximately 24% of them present only once. Germline CDR1 is SGHNT and CDR2 is YENEEA. The V gene end was trimmed by 2 bases and the J gene end by 5 bases; junction bases not matched to a gene: 7. The CDR3 contains 15 residues. This clonotype came up many times. Its antigen remains unidentified. The chain employs TRBV11-3 and TRBJ1-1, with 8 nucleotides matching TRBD1. Sequencing was done on a sample of glioma tissue, nonneoplastic brain tissue, or PBMCs (not recorded which). This TCR came from a human donor with low-grade glioma or glioblastoma, undergoing nonglioma brain surgery, or in good health (not recorded which). Here the CDR3 reads CASSLFGQGGTEAFF. CDR3 DNA: TGTGCCAGCAGCTTATTCGGACAGGGAGGGACTGAAGCTTTCTTT.